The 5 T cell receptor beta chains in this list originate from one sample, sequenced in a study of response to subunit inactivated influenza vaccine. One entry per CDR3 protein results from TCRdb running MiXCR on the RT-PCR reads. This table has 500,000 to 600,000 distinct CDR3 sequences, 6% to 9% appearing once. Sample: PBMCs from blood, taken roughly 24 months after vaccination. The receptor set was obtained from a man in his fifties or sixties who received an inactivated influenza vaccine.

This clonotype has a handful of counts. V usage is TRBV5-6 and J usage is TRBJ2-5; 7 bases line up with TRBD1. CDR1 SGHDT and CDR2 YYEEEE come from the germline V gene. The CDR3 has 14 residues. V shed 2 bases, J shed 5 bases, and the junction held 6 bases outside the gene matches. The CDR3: CASSLEGAYETQYF. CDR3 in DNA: TGTGCCAGCAGCTTAGAGGGGGCATATGAGACCCAGTACTTC. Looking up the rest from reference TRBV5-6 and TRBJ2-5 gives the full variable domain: DAGVTQSPTHLIKTRGQQVTLRCSPKSGHDTVSWYQQALGQGPQFIFQYYEEEERQRGNFPDRFSGHQFPNYSSELNVNALLLGDSALYLCASSLEGAYETQYFGPGTRLLVL.

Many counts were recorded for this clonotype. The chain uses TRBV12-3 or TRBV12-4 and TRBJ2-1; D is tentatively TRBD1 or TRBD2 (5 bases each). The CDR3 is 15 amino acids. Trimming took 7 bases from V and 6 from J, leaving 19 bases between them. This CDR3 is CASMSGLTAGNEQFF. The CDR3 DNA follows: TGTGCCAGCATGTCGGGGCTTACGGCGGGCAATGAGCAGTTCTTC.

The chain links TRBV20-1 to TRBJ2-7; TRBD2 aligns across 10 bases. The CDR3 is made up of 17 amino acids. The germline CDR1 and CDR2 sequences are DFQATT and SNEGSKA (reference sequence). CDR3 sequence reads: CCVSDGIAGGPAYEQYF. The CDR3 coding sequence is TGCTGTGTTAGTGACGGGATAGCGGGGGGACCAGCCTACGAGCAGTACTTC.

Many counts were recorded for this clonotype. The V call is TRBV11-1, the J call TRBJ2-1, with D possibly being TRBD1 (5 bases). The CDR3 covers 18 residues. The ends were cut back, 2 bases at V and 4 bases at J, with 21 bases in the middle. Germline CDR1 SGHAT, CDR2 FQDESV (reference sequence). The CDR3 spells CASSLSSGYVATYNEQFF. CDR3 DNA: TGTGCCAGCAGCTTAAGCTCAGGGTATGTGGCTACGTACAATGAGCAGTTCTTC. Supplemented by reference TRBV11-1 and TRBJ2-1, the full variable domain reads EAEVAQSPRYKITEKSQAVAFWCDPISGHATLYWYRQILGQGPELLVQFQDESVVDDSQLPKDRFSAERLKGVDSTLKIQPAELGDSAMYLCASSLSSGYVATYNEQFFGPGTRLTVL.

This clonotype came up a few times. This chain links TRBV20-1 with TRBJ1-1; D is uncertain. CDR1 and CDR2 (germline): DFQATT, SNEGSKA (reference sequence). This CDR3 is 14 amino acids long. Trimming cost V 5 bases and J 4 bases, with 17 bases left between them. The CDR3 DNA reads TGCAGTGCTCGCTCGGGAGATGGTAGCACTGAAGCTTTCTTT. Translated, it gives CSARSGDGSTEAFF.